These 18 T cell receptor beta chains originate from one sample sequenced in a study of PD-1 blockade in classical Hodgkin lymphoma. Measured with immunoSEQ multiplex PCR; TCRdb has only the in-frame clones, and not every one. The sample holds about 49,000 clones; nearly 90% are singletons and the top ten take approximately 15%. Time point: cycle 4 day 1 (C4D1), after about 6 weeks of nivolumab. All the patients suffered relapse after autologous stem cell transplantation, and brentuximab vedotin exposure differed. The sample here was peripheral blood mononuclear cells (PBMCs), taken before the fourth cycle of nivolumab. The receptors derive from a human donor with classical Hodgkin lymphoma.

The chain employs TRBV13 and TRBJ1-5; D is ambiguous. This CDR3 region has 15 residues. Between the trimmed V and J ends, which lost 3 bases and 0 bases, there was a span of 9 bases. The germline CDR1 and CDR2 sequences are PRHDT and FYEKMQ (reference sequence). CDR3 bases: TGTGCCAGCAGCTTGGGCGGCAATAGCAATCAGCCCCAGCATTTT. Translated, it gives CASSLGGNSNQPQHF.

This clone was seen once. The gene calls are TRBV6-5 and TRBJ1-4; D is ambiguous. CDR3 length: 15 residues. From germline, CDR1 is MNHEY and CDR2 SVGAGI. The V and J ends lost 2 bases and 2 bases respectively, with 9 bases between them. The CDR3 loop is CASSYRSSTNEKLFF. CDR3 coding DNA: TGTGCCAGCAGTTACCGGTCGTCCACTAATGAAAAACTGTTTTTT.

V usage is TRBV9 and J usage is TRBJ1-1, with 7 bases fitting TRBD1. The CDR3 runs to 15 residues. Germline-derived CDR1 and CDR2 are SGDLS and YYNGEE. V was clipped by 4 bases and J by 10 bases; unmatched bases: 16. This CDR3 reads CASSPGDRQPLGAFF. The CDR3 DNA sequence: TGTGCCAGCAGCCCCGGGGACAGACAACCCCTGGGAGCTTTCTTT.

The V gene is TRBV27, the J gene TRBJ2-5; D not resolved. Germline CDR1 reads MNHEY; CDR2 reads SMNVEV (reference sequence). Trimming pared 5 bases from V and 4 bases from J, leaving 14 bases between. This CDR3 is built from 14 residues. CDR3 residues: CASSSLKERETQYF. The CDR3, as DNA: TGTGCCAGCAGTAGCTTAAAGGAACGAGAGACCCAGTACTTC.

The V gene is TRBV15, the J gene TRBJ2-7, with D possibly TRBD2 on 6 matching bases. The CDR3 is 15 residues long. With 0 bases removed from V and 2 bases from J, the gap between germline ends came to 11 bases. Looked up from germline, CDR1 is LNHNV and CDR2 is YYDKDF (reference sequence). CDR3: CATSREGRDTYEQYF. CDR3 nucleotides: TGTGCCACCAGCAGAGAGGGGCGGGATACCTACGAGCAGTACTTC.

V gene TRBV6-5 combines with J gene TRBJ2-3; D is undetermined. This CDR3 has 13 residues. CDR1 is MNHEY and CDR2 is SVGAGI in the germline V gene. The V end lost 0 bases, the J end lost 5 bases, and 6 bases lay between the germline ends. CDR3: CASSYSTVDTQYF. Here the CDR3 DNA reads TGTGCCAGCAGTTACTCTACCGTAGATACGCAGTATTTT.

This chain joins TRBV5-1 and TRBJ2-1; TRBD2 aligns across 8 bases. Trimming took 0 bases from V and 4 from J; bases not matched to a gene: 3. This CDR3 is 15 amino acids long. Per the germline V gene, CDR1 is SGHRS and CDR2 is YFSETQ. The CDR3 here is CASSLVTSGYNEQFF. CDR3 sequence (DNA): TGCGCCAGCAGCTTGGTAACTAGCGGTTACAATGAGCAGTTCTTC.

The chain is built from TRBV7-9 and TRBJ2-4; 13 positions match TRBD2. The CDR3 loop spans 19 amino acids. After removal of 5 bases from V and 8 bases from J, the junction contained 18 bases not matched to a gene. CDR1 SEHNR and CDR2 FQNEAQ come from the germline V gene (reference sequence). CDR3 amino acids: CASSSAGLAGVNRKDIQYF. CDR3 in DNA: TGTGCCAGCAGCAGCGCAGGACTAGCGGGAGTAAATAGGAAGGACATTCAGTACTTC.

The gene calls are TRBV7-9 and TRBJ2-7; the match to TRBD2 covers 12 bases. Per the germline V gene, CDR1 is SEHNR and CDR2 is FQNEAQ (reference sequence). V dropped 5 bases and J dropped 5; count of bases not matched to a gene: 4. The CDR3 runs 14 residues. The CDR3: CASSPTSGSHEQYF. CDR3 in DNA: TGTGCCAGCAGCCCGACTAGCGGGAGCCACGAGCAGTACTTC.

The rearrangement links TRBV11-2 to TRBJ2-2; D remains unclear. CDR1 is SGHAT and CDR2 is FQNNGV in the germline V gene. The CDR3 covers 12 residues. Trimming shortened V by 10 bases and J by 7 bases, and 13 bases separated the two germline ends. CDR3: CATTEVVGELFF. DNA of the CDR3: TGTGCCACCACAGAAGTGGTCGGGGAGCTGTTTTTT. Full variable domain (outside the CDR3, taken from reference TRBV11-2 and TRBJ2-2): EAGVAQSPRYKIIEKRQSVAFWCNPISGHATLYWYQQILGQGPKLLIQFQNNGVVDDSQLPKDRFSAERLKGVDSTLKIQPAKLEDSAVYLCATTEVVGELFFGEGSRLTVL.

The table lists this clone with a few counts. The chain has TRBV7-9 and TRBJ2-1; TRBD2 matches 9 bases. Germline trimming cut 7 bases from V and 3 bases from J; bases unmatched to any gene: 13. CDR3 length: 17 residues. Per the germline V gene, CDR1 is SEHNR and CDR2 is FQNEAQ (reference sequence). The CDR3: CASNFPRGGNIYNEQFF. As DNA, the CDR3 is TGTGCCAGCAACTTCCCGCGGGGGGGGAACATCTACAATGAGCAGTTCTTC.

The chain uses TRBV18 and TRBJ1-1, with no clear D. CDR1 and CDR2 from the germline V gene are KGHSH and LQKENI. The CDR3 length is 16 residues. V was clipped by 6 bases and J by 4 bases, with 21 bases between them. The DNA of the CDR3 is TGTGCCAGCTCTAACCAGAGGGATCGGGTTGGCACTGAAGCTTTCTTT. It codes for CASSNQRDRVGTEAFF.

This clone is a singleton in its sample. This CDR3 is CASGAGSPSYEQYF. CDR3 nucleotide sequence: TGTGCCAGCGGAGCCGGTTCCCCCTCCTACGAGCAGTACTTC. V usage is TRBV9 and J usage is TRBJ2-7; D is unclear. V lost 7 bases and J lost 0, with 14 bases in between. Germline CDR1 reads SGDLS; CDR2 reads YYNGEE. The CDR3 contains 14 residues.

V is TRBV30 and J is TRBJ2-5, with D unresolved. Germline CDR1 reads GTSNPN; CDR2 reads SVGIG (reference sequence). Trimming took off 1 base at V and 2 bases at J, with 8 bases between the two ends. The CDR3 spans 13 residues. CDR3 sequence reads: CAWSGDSQETQYF. Here the CDR3 DNA reads TGTGCCTGGAGTGGGGATTCACAAGAGACCCAGTACTTC.

V gene TRBV4-1 combines with J gene TRBJ1-3; the match to TRBD1 covers 7 bases. The CDR3 runs to 16 residues. The germline gives CDR1 MGHRA, CDR2 YSYEKL. Trimming removed 1 base from V and 5 bases from J; junction bases left unmatched: 8. CDR3 protein: CASSQVAGGNRNTIYF. The CDR3 DNA is TGCGCCAGCAGCCAAGTAGCAGGGGGGAACCGAAACACCATATATTTT.

The V and J genes are TRBV5-5 and TRBJ2-5; 9 nucleotides match TRBD2. Germline V gene sequence: CDR1 SGHKS, CDR2 YYEKEE (reference sequence). The CDR3 spans 16 residues. V was clipped by 3 bases and J by 5 bases; unmatched bases: 11. The CDR3, as DNA: TGTGCCAGCAGCTCCTGGGCGGGAGGGCCCGGGGAGACCCAGTACTTC. Translating gives CASSSWAGGPGETQYF.

The count of this clone is one. The rearrangement links TRBV4-1 to TRBJ1-5; D perhaps matches TRBD1 (6 bases). Germline loops: CDR1 MGHRA, CDR2 YSYEKL. Between the trimmed V and J ends, which lost 2 bases and 4 bases, there was a span of 12 bases. The CDR3 runs 15 residues. The CDR3 here is CASSQTTGSNQPQHF. The CDR3 nucleotides read TGCGCCAGCAGCCAAACTACAGGGTCGAATCAGCCCCAGCATTTT.

The CDR3 here is CASSAWGGNTEAFF. The DNA for the CDR3 is TGTGCCAGTAGTGCTTGGGGCGGAAACACTGAAGCTTTCTTT. The chain recombines TRBV19 with TRBJ1-1; D might be TRBD1 (5 bases). Trimming took 5 bases from V and 2 from J, leaving 12 bases between them. CDR3 length: 14 amino acids. Germline V gene data show CDR1 as LNHDA and CDR2 as SQIVND (reference sequence).